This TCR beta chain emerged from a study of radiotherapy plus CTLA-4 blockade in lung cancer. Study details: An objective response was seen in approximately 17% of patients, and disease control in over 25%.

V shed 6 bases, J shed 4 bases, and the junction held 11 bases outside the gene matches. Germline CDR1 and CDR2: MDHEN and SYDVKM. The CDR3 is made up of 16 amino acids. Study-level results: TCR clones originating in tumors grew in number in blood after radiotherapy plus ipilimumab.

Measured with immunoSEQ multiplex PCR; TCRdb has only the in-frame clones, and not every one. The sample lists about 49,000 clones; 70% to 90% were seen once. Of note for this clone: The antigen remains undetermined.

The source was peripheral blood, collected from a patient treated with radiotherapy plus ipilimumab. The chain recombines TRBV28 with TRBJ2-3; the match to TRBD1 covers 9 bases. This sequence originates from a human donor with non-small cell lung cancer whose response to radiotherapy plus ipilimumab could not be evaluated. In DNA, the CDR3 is TGTGCCAGCAGGCATAGGGACAGGGTATATGCAGATACGCAGTATTTT. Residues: CASRHRDRVYADTQYF.